This is a list of T cell receptor beta chains from one sample in a study of cytomegalovirus exposure and HLA in healthy donors. TCRdb keeps only in-frame clones here, not all; method: immunoSEQ multiplex PCR. The sample lists about 150,000 clones, roughly 66% occurring once. The sample was PBMCs. Receptors were obtained from a woman under 30 in good health and CMV-seronegative. Each CDR3 is given with its conserved first and last residue. The order of the fields is D gene, J gene, clone size, V gene, CDR3 DNA, CDR3 protein. D genes are given only for firm matches. The listing skips clone size in some rows; elsewhere it reads once, few, many or a size class.

d_gene: .
j_gene: TRBJ2-3
abundance: .
v_gene: TRBV9
CDR3nt: TGTGCCAGTACGGTGTGGGGGGACAGAAGCACAGATACGCAGTATTTT
CDR3aa: CASTVWGDRSTDTQYF

d_gene: TRBD1
j_gene: TRBJ1-2
abundance: .
v_gene: TRBV11-3
CDR3nt: TGTGCCAGCAGCTTAGCGTTCGGACAGGTCTATGGCTACACCTTC
CDR3aa: CASSLAFGQVYGYTF

d_gene: .
j_gene: TRBJ1-5
abundance: .
v_gene: TRBV28
CDR3nt: TGTGCCAGCAGTGGCGTCGGGGATCAGCCCCAGCATTTT
CDR3aa: CASSGVGDQPQHF

d_gene: .
j_gene: TRBJ1-2
abundance: .
v_gene: TRBV19
CDR3nt: TGTGCCAGTAGTACCGGGGGAAATGGCTACACCTTC
CDR3aa: CASSTGGNGYTF

d_gene: TRBD1
j_gene: TRBJ2-7
abundance: .
v_gene: TRBV10-3
CDR3nt: TGTGCCATCAGTGAGTCTTCGACAGGGGCGGGTTCGGGGTACTTC
CDR3aa: CAISESSTGAGSGYF

d_gene: .
j_gene: TRBJ2-1
abundance: .
v_gene: TRBV7-8
CDR3nt: TGTGCCAGCAGCTTAAAGTCTGTTTGGCAGACACAGACCTACAATGAGCAGTTCTTC
CDR3aa: CASSLKSVWQTQTYNEQFF

d_gene: .
j_gene: TRBJ1-1
abundance: .
v_gene: TRBV18
CDR3nt: TGTGCCAGCTCACTAAGAGAAGGGGTCACTGAAGCTTTCTTT
CDR3aa: CASSLREGVTEAFF

d_gene: .
j_gene: TRBJ2-1
abundance: .
v_gene: TRBV7-8
CDR3nt: TGTGCCAGCAGCATAGCGGAGCACTCCTACAATGAGCAGTTCTTC
CDR3aa: CASSIAEHSYNEQFF

d_gene: TRBD2
j_gene: TRBJ2-3
abundance: .
v_gene: TRBV7-9
CDR3nt: TGTGCCAGCAGCTTAACTAGCGGGGATACGCAGTATTTT
CDR3aa: CASSLTSGDTQYF

d_gene: TRBD1
j_gene: TRBJ1-1
abundance: once
v_gene: TRBV28
CDR3nt: TGTGCCAGCACAGGGGGATGGACTGAAGCTTTCTTT
CDR3aa: CASTGGWTEAFF

d_gene: .
j_gene: TRBJ1-3
abundance: .
v_gene: TRBV4-3
CDR3nt: TGCGCCAGCAGCCTACAAATAGGAAACACCATATATTTT
CDR3aa: CASSLQIGNTIYF

d_gene: TRBD1
j_gene: TRBJ1-4
abundance: .
v_gene: TRBV6-5
CDR3nt: TGTGCCGGCAGTTACTATGGGACAGGGGGCGAAAAACTGTTTTTT
CDR3aa: CAGSYYGTGGEKLFF

d_gene: TRBD2
j_gene: TRBJ2-3
abundance: .
v_gene: TRBV27
CDR3nt: TGTGCCAGCAGTTTAAGACTAGCGGGGACAGATACGCAGTATTTT
CDR3aa: CASSLRLAGTDTQYF

d_gene: TRBD1
j_gene: TRBJ1-1
abundance: .
v_gene: TRBV5-1
CDR3nt: TGCGCCAGCAATTTCGGGACAGTGAACACTGAAGCTTTCTTT
CDR3aa: CASNFGTVNTEAFF

d_gene: TRBD2
j_gene: TRBJ2-2
abundance: .
v_gene: TRBV6-5
CDR3nt: TGTGCCAGCATCCTAGCGGGAGGAGGCGGGGAGCTGTTTTTT
CDR3aa: CASILAGGGGELFF

d_gene: TRBD2
j_gene: TRBJ2-5
abundance: .
v_gene: TRBV28
CDR3nt: TGTGCCAGCAGTTTAGTAGCGGGGGGCCAAGAGACCCAGTACTTC
CDR3aa: CASSLVAGGQETQYF

d_gene: .
j_gene: TRBJ2-7
abundance: once
v_gene: TRBV27
CDR3nt: TGTGCCAGCAGTCTAGGACAGACCTACGAGCAGTACTTC
CDR3aa: CASSLGQTYEQYF

d_gene: TRBD1
j_gene: TRBJ2-7
abundance: .
v_gene: TRBV19
CDR3nt: TGTGCCAGTAGTCCTTCCCGGGACAGGGACGAGCAGTACTTC
CDR3aa: CASSPSRDRDEQYF

d_gene: TRBD1
j_gene: TRBJ1-3
abundance: .
v_gene: TRBV9
CDR3nt: TGTGCCAGCAGCGATGGGACAGCCTCTGGAAACACCATATATTTT
CDR3aa: CASSDGTASGNTIYF

d_gene: TRBD2
j_gene: TRBJ2-7
abundance: once
v_gene: TRBV7-9
CDR3nt: TGTGCCAGCAGCTTAGCTTTTGGGACTAGGAGCTCCTACGAGCAGTACTTC
CDR3aa: CASSLAFGTRSSYEQYF

d_gene: .
j_gene: TRBJ2-7
abundance: .
v_gene: TRBV5-1
CDR3nt: TGCGCCAGCAGCTTGGCCCGGGGGAGTTCCTCCTACGAGCAGTACTTC
CDR3aa: CASSLARGSSSYEQYF

d_gene: .
j_gene: TRBJ2-3
abundance: .
v_gene: TRBV5-1
CDR3nt: TGCGCCAGCAGCTTGGCCGGCGGGGTGGCAGATACGCAGTATTTT
CDR3aa: CASSLAGGVADTQYF

d_gene: TRBD1
j_gene: TRBJ1-2
abundance: few
v_gene: TRBV28
CDR3nt: TGTGCCAGCAGTTTATTCTCGGACAGGGTGGGACGGAACTATGGCTACACCTTC
CDR3aa: CASSLFSDRVGRNYGYTF

d_gene: .
j_gene: TRBJ1-5
abundance: .
v_gene: TRBV4-1
CDR3nt: TGCGCCAGCAGCCAAGATTTCGGGGACAATCAGCCCCAGCATTTT
CDR3aa: CASSQDFGDNQPQHF

d_gene: TRBD1
j_gene: TRBJ2-7
abundance: once
v_gene: TRBV2
CDR3nt: TGTGCCAGCAGGGAGGACAGGGGGAGTGAGCAGTACTTC
CDR3aa: CASREDRGSEQYF

d_gene: .
j_gene: TRBJ2-3
abundance: .
v_gene: TRBV7-9
CDR3nt: TGTGCCAGCAGCTCGGGACACTATAGCACAGATACGCAGTATTTT
CDR3aa: CASSSGHYSTDTQYF

d_gene: TRBD1
j_gene: TRBJ1-4
abundance: .
v_gene: TRBV9
CDR3nt: TGTGCCAGCAGCTTGGGACAGGTCCAGGCAACTAATGAAAAACTGTTTTTT
CDR3aa: CASSLGQVQATNEKLFF

d_gene: TRBD2
j_gene: TRBJ2-5
abundance: .
v_gene: TRBV9
CDR3nt: TGTGCCAGCAGCGGCGGCCAGCTAGCGGGGGGGTACCAAGAGACCCAGTACTTC
CDR3aa: CASSGGQLAGGYQETQYF

d_gene: .
j_gene: TRBJ1-3
abundance: .
v_gene: TRBV7-2
CDR3nt: TGTGCCAGCAGCTTCTTAGGACTCCCTGGAAACACCATATATTTT
CDR3aa: CASSFLGLPGNTIYF

d_gene: TRBD2
j_gene: TRBJ2-3
abundance: .
v_gene: TRBV5-1
CDR3nt: TGCGCCAGCAGCCCCGGACTAGCCCACACAGATACGCAGTATTTT
CDR3aa: CASSPGLAHTDTQYF

d_gene: .
j_gene: TRBJ2-3
abundance: .
v_gene: TRBV18
CDR3nt: TGTGCCAGCTCACCAGAGTTCCGCACAGATACGCAGTATTTT
CDR3aa: CASSPEFRTDTQYF

d_gene: .
j_gene: TRBJ2-1
abundance: .
v_gene: TRBV5-1
CDR3nt: TGCGCCAGCAGCCTCGGGGACAATGAGCAGTTCTTC
CDR3aa: CASSLGDNEQFF

d_gene: .
j_gene: TRBJ1-5
abundance: few
v_gene: TRBV10-3
CDR3nt: TGTGCCATCAGTGAGTCGGAGAGCAATCAGCCCCAGCATTTT
CDR3aa: CAISESESNQPQHF

d_gene: .
j_gene: TRBJ1-3
abundance: .
v_gene: TRBV7-9
CDR3nt: TGTGCCAGCAGCTTAAAGACAGGCCATCTATCAGGAAACACCATATATTTT
CDR3aa: CASSLKTGHLSGNTIYF

d_gene: .
j_gene: TRBJ1-2
abundance: .
v_gene: TRBV5-1
CDR3nt: TGCGCCAGCAGCTTGGTTTTCACGACAGGTCCTCTATCCGGCTACACCTTC
CDR3aa: CASSLVFTTGPLSGYTF

d_gene: .
j_gene: TRBJ2-3
abundance: .
v_gene: TRBV7-9
CDR3nt: TGTGCCAGCAGCTTAGGTGGCATCTTAAGCACAGATACGCAGTATTTT
CDR3aa: CASSLGGILSTDTQYF

d_gene: .
j_gene: TRBJ2-7
abundance: .
v_gene: TRBV6-1
CDR3nt: TGTGCCAGCCGGGACACCCCCTACGAGCAGTACTTC
CDR3aa: CASRDTPYEQYF